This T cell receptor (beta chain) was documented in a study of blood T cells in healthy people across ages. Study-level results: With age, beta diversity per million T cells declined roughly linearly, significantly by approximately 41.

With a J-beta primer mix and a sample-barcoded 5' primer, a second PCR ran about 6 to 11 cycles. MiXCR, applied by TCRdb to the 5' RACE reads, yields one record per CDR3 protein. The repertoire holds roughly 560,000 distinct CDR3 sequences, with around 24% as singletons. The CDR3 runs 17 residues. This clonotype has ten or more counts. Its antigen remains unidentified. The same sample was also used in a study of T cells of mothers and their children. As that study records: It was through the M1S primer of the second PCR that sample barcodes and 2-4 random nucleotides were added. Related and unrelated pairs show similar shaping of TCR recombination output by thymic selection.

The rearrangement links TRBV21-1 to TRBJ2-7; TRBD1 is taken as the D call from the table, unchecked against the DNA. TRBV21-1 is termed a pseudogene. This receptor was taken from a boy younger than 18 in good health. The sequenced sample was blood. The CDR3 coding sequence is TGTGCCAGCAGCAAAAACCCGACCGGGACAGGGGGCTACGAGCAGTACTTC. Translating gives CASSKNPTGTGGYEQYF.